This T cell receptor beta chain was retrieved from a study of T cells in Graves' hyperthyroidism and ophthalmopathy. These patients, aged 18 to 65, had recently diagnosed hyperthyroidism lasting under 2 months. Exclusions: uncontrolled infection, other autoimmune disease, pregnancy, lactation. Authors of the study amplified TCR beta CDR3 regions from RNA transcripts. With the HTBI primer set, the TCR CDR3 went through a first round of RT-PCR. Via MiXCR, TCRdb re-called the multiplex PCR reads, giving one row per CDR3 protein. This table holds nearly 750,000 distinct CDR3 sequences, approximately 36% found once. The CDR3 length is 15 residues. Trimming pared 6 bases from V and 8 bases from J, leaving 17 bases between. Per the germline V gene, CDR1 is SNHLY and CDR2 is FYNNEI.

The sequence derives from a woman in her thirties or forties with Graves' hyperthyroidism. The chain combines TRBV2 with TRBJ1-6; no definite D call. The sequencing sample was made of blood. The CDR3 region is CASSHTWLRDSPLHF. The CDR3, as DNA: TGTGCCAGCAGCCATACGTGGCTGAGAGATTCACCCCTCCACTTT.